These 6 T cell receptor beta chains originate from one sample sequenced in a study of blood T cell repertoires in COVID-19. The method was immunoSEQ multiplex PCR; TCRdb's version includes in-frame clones alone and lacks a portion of them. This sample has some 100,000 clones, with about 88% found just once. Sequences were obtained from peripheral blood. These receptors all stem from a woman aged 60-75 years with acute or convalescent COVID-19.

This rearrangement joins TRBV7-9 to TRBJ2-7, with D possibly being TRBD2 (6 bases). Per the germline V gene, CDR1 is SEHNR and CDR2 is FQNEAQ (reference sequence). V was trimmed by 5 bases and J by 4 bases, leaving 9 bases between them. The CDR3 has 12 amino acids. This CDR3 is CASSPSGYEQYF. In nucleotides, the CDR3 is TGTGCCAGCAGCCCCAGCGGGTACGAGCAGTACTTC.

The chain has TRBV5-4 and TRBJ1-2; unclear D gene. Germline CDR1 SGHNT, CDR2 YYREEE (reference sequence). The CDR3 spans 13 residues. Trimming shortened V by 3 bases and J by 3 bases, and 9 bases separated the two germline ends. CDR3 nucleotide sequence: TGTGCCAGCAGCTCCAGCGTTGACTATGGCTACACCTTC. Translated, it gives CASSSSVDYGYTF.

J is TRBJ2-5 and V is TRBV7-2; TRBD2 matches 12 bases. The CDR3 spans 16 residues. Germline values: CDR1 SGHTA, CDR2 FQGNSA. V shed 3 bases and J 4 bases; nucleotides not matched to a gene: 6. CDR3 amino acids: CASSFLAGGSGETQYF. CDR3 coding DNA: TGTGCCAGCAGCTTCCTAGCGGGGGGGTCGGGAGAGACCCAGTACTTC.

This sequence joins TRBV18 and TRBJ2-6; tentative D call: TRBD1 (5 bases). This CDR3 comprises 18 residues. Germline-derived CDR1 and CDR2 are KGHSH and LQKENI. V lost 0 bases, J lost 2 bases, and 14 bases lay in between. CDR3 protein: CASSPPGRGKAGANVLTF. The CDR3 nucleotides read TGTGCCAGCTCACCACCGGGTAGGGGAAAAGCTGGGGCCAACGTCCTGACTTTC.

The gene calls are TRBV30 and TRBJ1-5; D is possibly TRBD1 (6 bases). Germline CDR1 reads GTSNPN; CDR2 reads SVGIG (reference sequence). The CDR3 spans 14 residues. Trimming left V 4 bases short and J 4 bases short, with 14 bases between. CDR3 DNA sequence: TGTGCCTGGAACACAGGGAGGGATAATCAGCCCCAGCATTTT. This sequence encodes CAWNTGRDNQPQHF. Variable domain in full (rest from reference TRBV30 and TRBJ1-5): SQTIHQWPATLVQPVGSPLSLECTVEGTSNPNLYWYRQAAGRGLQLLFYSVGIGQISSEVPQNLSASRPQDRQFILSSKKLLLSDSGFYLCAWNTGRDNQPQHFGDGTRLSIL.

The genes are TRBV5-1 and TRBJ1-6; D perhaps matches TRBD1 (5 bases). Trimming pared 9 bases from V and 11 bases from J, leaving 18 bases between. The CDR3 length is 13 residues. Germline lookup yields CDR1 SGHRS and CDR2 YFSETQ. DNA for the CDR3: TGCGCCACCGCGCGCTCCGGGGGTACACCCCTCCACTTT. Residues: CATARSGGTPLHF.